The rows below give T cell receptor beta chains drawn from one sample of a study of T cell responses to AZD1222 COVID-19 vaccine. The repertoire was sequenced with immunoSEQ multiplex PCR; TCRdb's copy has only in-frame clones and lacks some. Among about 140,000 clones listed, 90% were seen once. Here the sequenced sample was peripheral blood, taken on day 0 of AZD1222 vaccination. Every receptor here comes from an adult in good health. Both conserved end residues are part of each CDR3. Fields, in order: J gene, clone size, V gene, D gene, CDR3 protein, CDR3 DNA. A D gene is named only where the DNA matches it firmly. Some rows mark clone size as missing; the rest say once, few, many or name a class of expanded clone.

J: TRBJ1-6; size: -; V: TRBV7-2; D: -; CDR3: CASSSGGAGSPLHF; DNA: TGTGCCAGCAGCTCCGGCGGGGCGGGTTCACCCCTCCACTTT
J: TRBJ2-2; size: once; V: TRBV6-6; D: TRBD1; CDR3: CASSYSRTGAGELFF; DNA: TGTGCCAGCAGTTACAGTCGGACAGGAGCCGGGGAGCTGTTTTTT
J: TRBJ1-2; size: -; V: TRBV27; D: -; CDR3: CASSLAGVGYTF; DNA: TGTGCCAGCAGTTTAGCGGGGGTTGGCTACACCTTC
J: TRBJ2-3; size: -; V: TRBV7-2; D: -; CDR3: CASSLRRGPSTDTQYF; DNA: TGTGCCAGCAGCTTACGGCGGGGCCCTAGCACAGATACGCAGTATTTT
J: TRBJ2-1; size: -; V: TRBV12-3/TRBV12-4; D: -; CDR3: CASSFGRAEQFF; DNA: TGTGCCAGCAGTTTTGGGCGGGCTGAGCAGTTCTTC
J: TRBJ2-7; size: -; V: TRBV18; D: TRBD1; CDR3: CASSLGTASSEQYF; DNA: TGTGCCAGCTCGCTCGGGACAGCTTCGTCCGAGCAGTACTTC
J: TRBJ2-1; size: -; V: TRBV6-5; D: TRBD2; CDR3: CASSYQREFYNEQFF; DNA: TGTGCCAGCAGTTATCAGCGGGAGTTCTACAATGAGCAGTTCTTC
J: TRBJ2-5; size: -; V: TRBV7-2; D: TRBD2; CDR3: CASSQNPGLVETQYF; DNA: TGTGCCAGCAGCCAGAACCCGGGACTAGTGGAGACCCAGTACTTC
J: TRBJ1-1; size: -; V: TRBV25-1; D: -; CDR3: CASSPGGGEAFF; DNA: TGTGCCAGCAGTCCCGGGGGGGGAGAAGCTTTCTTT
J: TRBJ2-7; size: -; V: TRBV5-1; D: TRBD1; CDR3: CASSSNPDRAFEQYF; DNA: TGCGCCAGCAGTTCCAACCCAGACAGGGCCTTTGAGCAGTACTTC
J: TRBJ2-1; size: -; V: TRBV9; D: TRBD2; CDR3: CASSVDQREADEQFF; DNA: TGTGCCAGCAGCGTAGATCAGCGGGAGGCCGATGAGCAGTTCTTC
J: TRBJ1-2; size: -; V: TRBV3-1/TRBV3-2; D: TRBD1; CDR3: CASSQGGAHAGGPNYGYTF; DNA: TGTGCCAGCAGCCAGGGAGGGGCACACGCAGGGGGCCCTAACTATGGCTACACCTTC
J: TRBJ2-7; size: once; V: TRBV5-1; D: TRBD1; CDR3: CASRGQTAYEQYF; DNA: TGCGCCAGCAGGGGACAGACGGCCTACGAGCAGTACTTC
J: TRBJ2-7; size: -; V: TRBV20-1; D: TRBD2; CDR3: CSARGGEEQYF; DNA: TGCAGTGCCCGGGGGGGGGAAGAGCAGTACTTC
J: TRBJ1-3; size: once; V: TRBV7-6; D: -; CDR3: CASSPTAGHSFSGNTIYF; DNA: TGTGCCAGCAGCCCGACGGCGGGACATTCCTTCTCTGGAAACACCATATATTTT
J: TRBJ2-3; size: -; V: TRBV24-1; D: -; CDR3: CATSEDGRRGQYF; DNA: TGTGCCACCAGTGAGGACGGGCGTCGAGGGCAGTATTTT
J: TRBJ2-3; size: once; V: TRBV7-6; D: -; CDR3: CASSPGPLRGTDTQYF; DNA: TGTGCCAGCAGCCCCGGGCCCCTACGGGGCACAGATACGCAGTATTTT
J: TRBJ1-2; size: -; V: TRBV7-9; D: -; CDR3: CASSLARVYGYTF; DNA: TGTGCCAGCAGCTTAGCCAGGGTCTATGGCTACACCTTC
J: TRBJ1-6; size: once; V: TRBV4-2; D: -; CDR3: CASSPTLNYNSPLHF; DNA: TGTGCCAGCAGCCCCACTCTCAATTATAATTCACCCCTCCACTTT
J: TRBJ1-1; size: -; V: TRBV30; D: -; CDR3: CAWNSIREAFF; DNA: TGTGCCTGGAACAGCATAAGGGAAGCTTTCTTT
J: TRBJ2-2; size: once; V: TRBV2; D: TRBD1; CDR3: CASSESKGAMGELFF; DNA: TGTGCCAGCAGTGAATCCAAGGGGGCTATGGGGGAGCTGTTTTTT
J: TRBJ1-1; size: -; V: TRBV11-3; D: -; CDR3: CASSFDSEAFF; DNA: TGTGCCAGCAGCTTCGACAGTGAAGCTTTCTTT
J: TRBJ1-4; size: -; V: TRBV5-4; D: TRBD1; CDR3: CASSPQGGTRQNEKLFF; DNA: TGTGCCAGCAGCCCACAGGGGGGAACCCGTCAGAATGAAAAACTGTTTTTT
J: TRBJ2-7; size: -; V: TRBV5-6; D: -; CDR3: CASSLGGAGQYF; DNA: TGTGCCAGCAGCTTGGGGGGTGCTGGGCAGTACTTC
J: TRBJ1-5; size: -; V: TRBV12-3/TRBV12-4; D: -; CDR3: CASSLGDQPQHF; DNA: TGTGCCAGCAGTTTGGGAGATCAGCCCCAGCATTTT
J: TRBJ1-6; size: -; V: TRBV7-9; D: TRBD1; CDR3: CASSRDRATSTNSPLHF; DNA: TGTGCCAGCAGCAGAGACAGGGCGACCAGTACTAATTCACCCCTCCACTTT
J: TRBJ1-1; size: -; V: TRBV30; D: -; CDR3: CACKRGRGTEAFF; DNA: TGTGCCTGTAAACGGGGTAGGGGCACTGAAGCTTTCTTT
J: TRBJ1-4; size: -; V: TRBV3-1/TRBV3-2; D: -; CDR3: CASSDRPGAEKLFF; DNA: TGTGCCAGCAGCGACCGTCCAGGGGCGGAAAAACTGTTTTTT
J: TRBJ2-7; size: once; V: TRBV7-9; D: TRBD1; CDR3: CASSQDRAGKYF; DNA: TGTGCCAGCAGCCAAGACAGGGCTGGAAAGTACTTC
J: TRBJ2-1; size: -; V: TRBV5-1; D: -; CDR3: CASSFYSEDNEQFF; DNA: TGCGCCAGCAGCTTTTACTCCGAGGATAATGAGCAGTTCTTC
J: TRBJ2-5; size: -; V: TRBV3-1/TRBV3-2; D: -; CDR3: CASSQGIEGRETQYF; DNA: TGTGCCAGCAGCCAAGGGATCGAGGGGAGAGAGACCCAGTACTTC
J: TRBJ2-2; size: -; V: TRBV10-3; D: TRBD2; CDR3: CAIHREGRAGELFF; DNA: TGTGCCATTCACCGGGAGGGCCGCGCCGGGGAGCTGTTTTTT
J: TRBJ2-3; size: -; V: TRBV6-1; D: -; CDR3: CASSEAWQEASTDTQYF; DNA: TGTGCCAGCAGTGAAGCGTGGCAAGAAGCTAGCACAGATACGCAGTATTTT
J: TRBJ1-2; size: -; V: TRBV5-8; D: -; CDR3: CASSSGAAPYYGYTF; DNA: TGTGCCAGCAGCTCAGGTGCGGCCCCCTACTATGGCTACACCTTC
J: TRBJ1-1; size: -; V: TRBV7-3; D: TRBD1; CDR3: CASSTSTGQRNTEAFF; DNA: TGTGCCAGCAGCACCAGTACGGGACAGCGGAACACTGAAGCTTTCTTT
J: TRBJ2-7; size: few; V: TRBV11-3; D: TRBD2; CDR3: CASSSPGLAGGTDYEQYF; DNA: TGTGCCAGCAGCTCCCCGGGACTAGCGGGAGGGACTGACTACGAGCAGTACTTC
J: TRBJ1-2; size: -; V: TRBV3-1/TRBV3-2; D: -; CDR3: CASSQEALMPRRQSYGYTF; DNA: TGTGCCAGCAGCCAAGAGGCGTTGATGCCAAGGAGGCAGAGCTATGGCTACACCTTC
J: TRBJ2-4; size: -; V: TRBV18; D: TRBD1; CDR3: CASSPRGQGERKNIQYF; DNA: TGTGCCAGCTCACCCCGGGGACAGGGGGAGAGGAAAAACATTCAGTACTTC
J: TRBJ2-5; size: -; V: TRBV6-2/TRBV6-3; D: -; CDR3: CASSYSGAGLQETQYF; DNA: TGTGCCAGCAGTTACTCGGGGGCGGGGCTACAAGAGACCCAGTACTTC
J: TRBJ1-4; size: once; V: TRBV7-6; D: -; CDR3: CASSLGRLYSEKLFF; DNA: TGTGCCAGCAGCTTAGGGCGTCTTTATAGTGAAAAACTGTTTTTT
J: TRBJ2-5; size: -; V: TRBV11-3; D: TRBD2; CDR3: CASSSGGETQYF; DNA: TGTGCCAGCAGCTCCGGGGGGGAAACCCAGTACTTC
J: TRBJ1-4; size: -; V: TRBV9; D: -; CDR3: CASSETPTLNEKLFF; DNA: TGTGCCAGCAGCGAGACCCCGACCCTAAATGAAAAACTGTTTTTT
J: TRBJ1-6; size: -; V: TRBV30; D: TRBD1; CDR3: CAWRDRGASPLHF; DNA: TGTGCCTGGCGGGACAGGGGAGCGTCACCCCTCCACTTT
J: TRBJ1-1; size: once; V: TRBV6-2/TRBV6-3; D: -; CDR3: CASSPDMTGSDKFF; DNA: TGTGCCAGCAGCCCAGACATGACCGGGTCGGATAAATTCTTT
J: TRBJ2-1; size: -; V: TRBV19; D: TRBD2; CDR3: CASSIVPSGINEQFF; DNA: TGTGCCAGTAGTATTGTCCCTAGCGGGATAAATGAGCAGTTCTTC
J: TRBJ2-7; size: few; V: TRBV7-2; D: -; CDR3: CASSSAGGGNYEQYF; DNA: TGTGCCAGCAGCTCCGCGGGTGGCGGAAACTACGAGCAGTACTTC
J: TRBJ2-5; size: -; V: TRBV19; D: -; CDR3: CASSIGTVGGETQYF; DNA: TGTGCCAGTAGTATAGGGACTGTGGGCGGTGAGACCCAGTACTTC
J: TRBJ1-6; size: -; V: TRBV19; D: TRBD1; CDR3: CARPPTTGGNSPLHF; DNA: TGTGCCAGACCCCCCACGACAGGGGGCAATTCACCCCTCCACTTT
J: TRBJ2-5; size: -; V: TRBV6-2/TRBV6-3; D: TRBD2; CDR3: CASSSLAAQKTQYF; DNA: TGTGCCAGCAGTTCGCTAGCGGCTCAAAAGACCCAGTACTTC
J: TRBJ2-3; size: -; V: TRBV9; D: -; CDR3: CASGLTDTQYF; DNA: TGTGCCAGCGGACTTACAGATACGCAGTATTTT
J: TRBJ1-5; size: -; V: TRBV7-2; D: -; CDR3: CASSLAGGEGQPQHF; DNA: TGTGCCAGCAGCTTAGCGGGCGGGGAGGGACAGCCCCAGCATTTT
J: TRBJ1-1; size: -; V: TRBV10-3; D: TRBD1; CDR3: CAISLTGKNTEAFF; DNA: TGTGCCATCAGTTTGACAGGGAAGAACACTGAAGCTTTCTTT
J: TRBJ2-1; size: -; V: TRBV14; D: -; CDR3: CASSPNNNEQFF; DNA: TGTGCCAGCAGCCCAAATAATAATGAGCAGTTCTTC
J: TRBJ1-6; size: few; V: TRBV30; D: -; CDR3: CAWKSAGGVYSPLHF; DNA: TGTGCCTGGAAATCAGCGGGCGGAGTCTATTCACCCCTCCACTTT
J: TRBJ1-5; size: -; V: TRBV19; D: TRBD1; CDR3: CASSWRAGGTSNQPQHF; DNA: TGTGCCAGTAGTTGGCGGGCAGGGGGCACGAGCAATCAGCCCCAGCATTTT
J: TRBJ1-1; size: -; V: TRBV7-2; D: TRBD1; CDR3: CASSRRQGAPTEAFF; DNA: TGTGCCAGCAGCCGTAGACAGGGGGCCCCTACTGAAGCTTTCTTT
J: TRBJ2-7; size: -; V: TRBV19; D: TRBD1; CDR3: CASSPQGDRGSGAESYEQYF; DNA: TGTGCCAGTAGTCCCCAGGGGGACAGGGGGTCGGGGGCGGAGTCCTACGAGCAGTACTTC
J: TRBJ2-5; size: -; V: TRBV9; D: TRBD1; CDR3: CASSPWDSQETQYF; DNA: TGTGCCAGCAGCCCATGGGACAGCCAAGAGACCCAGTACTTC
J: TRBJ1-4; size: -; V: TRBV6-6; D: -; CDR3: CASSSADSDEKLFF; DNA: TGTGCCAGCAGTTCTGCGGACAGCGATGAAAAACTGTTTTTT
J: TRBJ1-3; size: -; V: TRBV19; D: -; CDR3: CASSIRGPRNTIYF; DNA: TGTGCCAGTAGTATACGGGGTCCTAGAAACACCATATATTTT